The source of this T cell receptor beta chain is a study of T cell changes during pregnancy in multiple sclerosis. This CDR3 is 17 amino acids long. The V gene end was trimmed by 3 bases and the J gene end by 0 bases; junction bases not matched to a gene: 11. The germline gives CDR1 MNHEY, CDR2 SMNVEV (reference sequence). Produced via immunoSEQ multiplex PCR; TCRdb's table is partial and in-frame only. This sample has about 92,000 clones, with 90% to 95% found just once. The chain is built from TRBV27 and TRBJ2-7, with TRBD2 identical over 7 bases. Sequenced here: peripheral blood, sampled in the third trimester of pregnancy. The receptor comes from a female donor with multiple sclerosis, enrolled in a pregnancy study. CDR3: CASSFMARGVDSYEQYF. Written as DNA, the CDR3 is TGTGCCAGCAGTTTTATGGCTCGGGGGGTTGACTCCTACGAGCAGTACTTC.